This TCR beta chain was sequenced in a study of blood T cells in healthy people across ages. Notes on the study in general: It was the long-lived donors that had more naive CD4+ cells and higher diversity than aged donors. The diversity estimates, figures obtained from one million T cells, were considered underestimates. With naive T cell percentage, TCR beta diversity showed a strong correlation.

This CDR3 spans 12 amino acids. The germline V gene encodes CDR1 SGDLS and CDR2 YYNGEE. Trimming cost V 5 bases and J 8 bases; bases outside gene matches: 6. For the second PCR, which ran for about 6 to 12 cycles, a sample-barcoded 5' primer and a J-beta primer mix were used. TCRdb called the 5' RACE reads again in MiXCR, with one record for every CDR3 protein. This sample has 1,300,000 or so distinct CDR3 sequences, with approximately 59% found just once. Donors gave 8 to 10 milliliters of peripheral blood apiece. This clonotype occurred a few times. Its antigen remains unidentified. V gene TRBV9 combines with J gene TRBJ1-2; 7 bases align to TRBD1. The specimen was blood. This receptor was identified in a man between 18 and 35 years old in good health. The CDR3 is CASSETGSGYTF. The CDR3 DNA reads TGTGCCAGCAGTGAGACAGGGAGCGGCTACACCTTC.